The rows below give T cell receptor beta chains drawn from one sample of a study of T-cell memory formation after mild COVID-19. Each CDR3 protein is one row after TCRdb ran MiXCR on the 5' RACE reads. The sample contains roughly 450,000 distinct CDR3 sequences, 18% of which appear only once. Sequenced: PBMCs or a T cell subset sorted from them (not recorded which). The receptor source for this set is a young man who had mild COVID-19 (a few samples of this study predate the infection). Cell type and time point are not known. CDR3s include the opening cysteine and the closing phenylalanine or tryptophan. Fields, in order: V gene, J gene, clone size, D gene, CDR3 DNA, CDR3 protein. D genes are given only for firm matches. The size field is filled for only some rows; it gives once, few, many or a size class.

>TRBV5-6|TRBJ1-2|many|TRBD1
TGTGCCAGCAGCACCGCCGGACAGGGCTACTATGGCTACACCTTC
CASSTAGQGYYGYTF
>TRBV4-2|TRBJ1-6|-|TRBD1
TGTGCCAGCAGCCAAGAAGGGACAGGGTCACCCCTCCACTTT
CASSQEGTGSPLHF
>TRBV9|TRBJ2-2|-|-
TGTGCCAGCAGCGTCTTAACAGGCCCCGGGGAGCTGTTTTTT
CASSVLTGPGELFF
>TRBV12-3/TRBV12-4|TRBJ2-5|few|-
TGTGCCAGCAGTTTAACTGGCGGTTGGGAGACCCAGTACTTC
CASSLTGGWETQYF
>TRBV5-1|TRBJ2-5|-|-
TGCGCCAGCAGCCCCCAGGTCCAAGAGAGCCAGTACTTC
CASSPQVQESQYF
>TRBV11-2|TRBJ2-3|-|-
TGTGCCAGCAGCCTCGGGACCTTAGATACGCAGTATTTT
CASSLGTLDTQYF
>TRBV5-1|TRBJ2-2|-|-
TGCGCCAGCAGGGATTCGGATACCGGGGAGCTGTTTTTT
CASRDSDTGELFF
>TRBV5-1|TRBJ1-1|few|-
TGCGCCAGCAGAACCAGCGGGTACACTGAAGCTTTCTTT
CASRTSGYTEAFF
>TRBV6-6|TRBJ2-1|-|-
TGTGCCAGCAGTTACTCTCCACCGTGGGGCTCCTACAATGAGCAGTTCTTC
CASSYSPPWGSYNEQFF
>TRBV19|TRBJ2-3|-|-
TGTGCCAGTAGTCCAGGAACAGGGTACGGGGATACGCAGTATTTT
CASSPGTGYGDTQYF
>TRBV3-1|TRBJ1-6|few|-
TGTGCCAGCAGCCAAGGGTACAGGGAGAATTCACCCCTCCACTTT
CASSQGYRENSPLHF
>TRBV7-2|TRBJ1-1|few|-
TGTGCCAGCCTCATATCGTATCGGGTCATGAACACTGAAGCTTTCTTT
CASLISYRVMNTEAFF
>TRBV7-2|TRBJ2-3|-|-
TGTGCCAGCAGCTTAGCGTTCGTTGGTAGAGGGACAGATACGCAGTATTTT
CASSLAFVGRGTDTQYF
>TRBV11-2|TRBJ2-5|-|TRBD1
TGTGCCACTACTTCCGGGACAGGGGTTGGGGAGACCCAGTACTTC
CATTSGTGVGETQYF
>TRBV19|TRBJ1-1|-|-
TGTGCCAGTAGTATTCTTGGTTTCACCACGGCTCAGAACACTGAAGCTTTCTTT
CASSILGFTTAQNTEAFF
>TRBV7-9|TRBJ1-5|-|TRBD1
TGTGCCAGCAGCACAGGACAGGGAATGCAGCCCCAGCATTTT
CASSTGQGMQPQHF
>TRBV2|TRBJ1-6|-|-
TGTGCCAGCAGGGTGGCTAGGGCCCTCCACTTT
CASRVARALHF
>TRBV7-9|TRBJ1-5|-|-
TGTGCCAGCAGCCACTCAGCTAGAGACCCCCAGCATTTT
CASSHSARDPQHF
>TRBV7-3|TRBJ1-2|few|-
TGTGCCAGCAGCTTAATGACCGCAACTAACTATGGCTACACCTTC
CASSLMTATNYGYTF
>TRBV19|TRBJ1-2|-|-
TGTGCCAGTAGTGTGGCCCAGGGGTTCCTTGGCTACACCTTC
CASSVAQGFLGYTF
>TRBV19|TRBJ2-7|-|TRBD1
TGTGCCAGTAGTATCGGACAGGGGGCAACCTACGAGCAGTACTTC
CASSIGQGATYEQYF
>TRBV19|TRBJ2-2|-|-
TGTGCCAGTAGTATTGGACCCGGGAATTTTCCCGGGGAGCTGTTTTTT
CASSIGPGNFPGELFF
>TRBV2|TRBJ2-1|many|TRBD2
TGTGCCAGCGGGGGACTAGCGGGGGGGAATGAGCAGTTCTTC
CASGGLAGGNEQFF
>TRBV7-9|TRBJ2-7|-|TRBD1
TGTGCCAGCAGCCGCACAGGGGATATCGACGAGCAGTACTTC
CASSRTGDIDEQYF
>TRBV20-1|TRBJ1-1|few|TRBD1
TGCAGTGCTAGACGGGCCAGGACAGGGGGCACTGAAGCTTTCTTT
CSARRARTGGTEAFF
>TRBV6-5|TRBJ2-5|few|-
TGTGCCAGCAGTTACAACGCTGCGGAGACCCAGTACTTC
CASSYNAAETQYF
>TRBV15|TRBJ2-1|-|TRBD2
TGTGCCACCAGCAACAGCATAGCGGGCCTTAATGAGCAGTTCTTC
CATSNSIAGLNEQFF
>TRBV5-1|TRBJ2-3|-|TRBD1
TGCGCCAGCAGCTTGGGCCTCACAGGGGTTTTAGCAGATACGCAGTATTTT
CASSLGLTGVLADTQYF
>TRBV7-3|TRBJ1-2|many|-
TGTGCCAGCAGCTTAACGGGGCCAGGGGAAGGCTACACCTTC
CASSLTGPGEGYTF
>TRBV7-9|TRBJ1-4|few|TRBD1
TGTGCCAGCAGCTTAGGGACAGGGAGTGAAAAACTGTTTTTT
CASSLGTGSEKLFF
>TRBV7-7|TRBJ2-3|few|TRBD1
TGTGCCAGCAGTCGACAGGGGCGAGATACGCAGTATTTT
CASSRQGRDTQYF
>TRBV5-1|TRBJ1-1|many|TRBD1
TGCGCCAGCAGGACAGGGACAGGGAATGTTGAAGCTTTCTTT
CASRTGTGNVEAFF
>TRBV20-1|TRBJ2-3|-|-
TGCAGTGCTGGAGTTGGCGGACGCACAGATACGCAGTATTTT
CSAGVGGRTDTQYF
>TRBV5-6|TRBJ1-4|-|-
TGTGCCAGCAGCTGGGGTTTACAGCGACGAAAACTGTTTTTT
CASSWGLQRRKLFF
>TRBV7-2|TRBJ1-2|few|-
TGTGCCAGCAGTGAACCCAGTTCTTTTAGCTATGGCTACACCTTC
CASSEPSSFSYGYTF
>TRBV27|TRBJ1-4|few|-
TGTGCCAGCCGTTCGTGGGGCAATAATGAAAAACTGTTTTTT
CASRSWGNNEKLFF
>TRBV6-5|TRBJ1-3|-|-
TGTGCCAGCAAGGCCGAAGGGTTCAGAAACACCATATATTTT
CASKAEGFRNTIYF
>TRBV6-2/TRBV6-3|TRBJ2-7|-|TRBD2
TGTGCCAGCCGAAGCGGGGGAAACTCCTACGAGCAGTACTTC
CASRSGGNSYEQYF
>TRBV7-2|TRBJ1-3|many|-
TGTGCCAGCAGCATTGGACAATTCTCTGGAAACACCATATATTTT
CASSIGQFSGNTIYF
>TRBV6-5|TRBJ1-1|-|TRBD1
TGTGCCAGCAGGCGCAACGCCGACAGGGGGGGCACTGAAGCTTTCTTT
CASRRNADRGGTEAFF
>TRBV12-3/TRBV12-4|TRBJ2-7|few|-
TGTGCCAGCAGTTTATCGGTCGAGCAGTACTTC
CASSLSVEQYF
>TRBV27|TRBJ1-1|few|-
TGTGCCAGCAGTTTATATCCAGAGATGAACACTGAAGCTTTCTTT
CASSLYPEMNTEAFF
>TRBV28|TRBJ2-5|few|TRBD2
TGTGCCAGCAGACCACTAGCGGGGAACGGTGAGACCCAGTACTTC
CASRPLAGNGETQYF
>TRBV18|TRBJ1-2|-|TRBD1
TGTGCCAGCTCACCACGGACAGGGGCCTATGGCTACACCTTC
CASSPRTGAYGYTF
>TRBV7-7|TRBJ2-2|many|TRBD2
TGTGCTAGCAGCTTAGCGGGGTCAGAGAACACCGGGGAGCTGTTTTTT
CASSLAGSENTGELFF
>TRBV7-2|TRBJ1-3|few|-
TGTGCCAGCAGCCCCGACAGGGGAAACACCATATATTTT
CASSPDRGNTIYF
>TRBV5-1|TRBJ1-6|-|TRBD1
TGCGCCAGCACCCGGGACAGCAATTCACCCCTCCACTTT
CASTRDSNSPLHF
>TRBV5-1|TRBJ2-5|few|-
TGCGCCAGCAGCCCTCGAGGGAGCCAAGAGACCCAGTACTTC
CASSPRGSQETQYF
>TRBV5-4|TRBJ2-5|-|TRBD2
TGTGCCAGCAGCTACAGCGGGGGGGCTGTATTTGAGACCCAGTACTTC
CASSYSGGAVFETQYF
>TRBV7-9|TRBJ2-1|few|TRBD1
TGTGCCAGCACCTTAACCGGGACAGCGATTAGCAATGAGCAGTTCTTC
CASTLTGTAISNEQFF
>TRBV29-1|TRBJ2-3|few|TRBD1
TGCAGCGTTACCCGTACAGGACAGGGGACAGATACGCAGTATTTT
CSVTRTGQGTDTQYF
>TRBV7-6|TRBJ1-4|-|TRBD1
TGTGCCAGCAGCTCCCACCCCAAGAGACAGGGGAAAAATGAAAAACTGTTTTTT
CASSSHPKRQGKNEKLFF
>TRBV7-2|TRBJ1-4|few|TRBD1
TGTGCCAGCGAGAGGGAAGGGCAGGGGGCAACTAATGAAAAACTGTTTTTT
CASEREGQGATNEKLFF
>TRBV28|TRBJ1-2|-|TRBD1
TGTGCCAGCAGCCTTCCGGGACAGGGTTTTCTCTACACCTTC
CASSLPGQGFLYTF
>TRBV5-1|TRBJ1-2|-|TRBD1
TGCGCCAGCAGCTTTAACCGGGACAGATATGGCTACACCTTC
CASSFNRDRYGYTF